This T cell receptor (beta chain) was captured in a study of shared clonotypes between healthy human individuals. The CDR3 has 15 residues. Unmatched junction bases numbered 5, after V lost 1 base and J lost 2 bases. From germline, CDR1 is SGHTA and CDR2 FQGNSA. Worth noting for this clone: The antigen is undetermined.

Clones were sequenced by immunoSEQ multiplex PCR, and TCRdb holds only the in-frame ones, with some missing. The sample lists approximately 740,000 clones, approximately 79% occurring once. General study results and limits: Clonotypes shared by all four donors outscored non-shared clonotypes in generation probability.

The J gene is TRBJ2-7, the V gene TRBV7-2; TRBD2 matches at 7 bases. This sequence originates from a woman aged 25-40 years in good health. Sequencing was performed on memory CD4+ T cells sorted from blood. Subset described: CD45RA-negative fraction. The CDR3 loop is CASSLVGGFPYEQYF. The CDR3 coding sequence is TGTGCCAGCAGCTTAGTCGGGGGGTTTCCCTACGAGCAGTACTTC. The whole variable domain, filled in from reference TRBV7-2 and TRBJ2-7, reads GAGVSQSPSNKVTEKGKDVELRCDPISGHTALYWYRQSLGQGLEFLIYFQGNSAPDKSGLPSDRFSAERTGGSVSTLTIQRTQQEDSAVYLCASSLVGGFPYEQYFGPGTRLTVT.